Below, 23 T cell receptor beta chains from the same sample are listed, as sequenced in a study of T cells in Graves' hyperthyroidism and ophthalmopathy. Authors of the study amplified TCR beta CDR3 regions from RNA transcripts. Researchers ran a first-round RT-PCR on the TCR CDR3 using the HTBI primer set. TCRdb independently ran MiXCR on the multiplex PCR reads; one entry per CDR3 protein. The sample gives 350,000 or so distinct CDR3 sequences, around a sixth of which show up once; 15% to 18% is in the top ten. Sequencing input: blood. The source is a woman aged 40 to 49 with Graves' ophthalmopathy.

The sample holds many counts of this clonotype. The J gene is TRBJ2-2, the V gene TRBV7-2; TRBD1 or TRBD2 may be the D gene (5 bases each). Trimming shortened V by 4 bases and J by 0 bases, and 9 bases separated the two germline ends. The germline gives CDR1 SGHTA, CDR2 FQGNSA. This CDR3 region has 15 residues. CDR3 sequence reads: CASSWGSANTGELFF. The CDR3 region has the DNA TGTGCCAGCAGCTGGGGGAGCGCGAACACCGGGGAGCTGTTTTTT. Supplemented by reference TRBV7-2 and TRBJ2-2, the full variable domain reads GAGVSQSPSNKVTEKGKDVELRCDPISGHTALYWYRQSLGQGLEFLIYFQGNSAPDKSGLPSDRFSAERTGGSVSTLTIQRTQQEDSAVYLCASSWGSANTGELFFGEGSRLTVL.

This clonotype was seen ten or more times. This chain links TRBV28 with TRBJ1-2; TRBD1 agrees at 9 bases. This CDR3 contains 15 residues. Germline V gene data show CDR1 as MDHEN and CDR2 as SYDVKM. V lost 2 bases to trimming and J lost 7 bases; unmatched junction nucleotides: 8. The CDR3 DNA is TGTGCCAGCAGTTTAGGGGGACAGGGAAGTGGTGGCTACACCTTC. Protein sequence: CASSLGGQGSGGYTF.

In this sample, this clonotype turned up a few times. The V and J genes are TRBV6-1 and TRBJ2-2, with 8 bases matching TRBD2. Germline assignment: CDR1 MNHNS and CDR2 SASEGT. The CDR3 extends over 14 amino acids. V was pared by 6 bases and J by 6 bases, with 6 bases of the junction left unmatched. In DNA, the CDR3 is TGTGCCAGCAGGGGAGCGGGAGAGGCCGGGGAGCTGTTTTTT. Residues: CASRGAGEAGELFF.

This clonotype was counted ten times or more. The chain couples TRBV5-1 to TRBJ1-1; D not resolved. The CDR3 has 15 amino acids. Germline CDR1 is SGHRS and CDR2 is YFSETQ. V shed 4 bases and J shed 0 bases, with 13 bases lying between them. CDR3 DNA sequence: TGCGCCAGCAGCCATCCTGAAAAGGTGAACACTGAAGCTTTCTTT. Translation gives CASSHPEKVNTEAFF.

This clonotype was counted ten times or more. This chain joins TRBV15 and TRBJ1-3; no clear D. Trimming removed 0 bases from V and 0 bases from J, with 9 bases in between. This CDR3 spans 16 amino acids. The germline gives CDR1 LNHNV, CDR2 YYDKDF (reference sequence). CDR3 bases: TGTGCCACCAGCAGAGATACCGGTGACTCTGGAAACACCATATATTTT. Translated: CATSRDTGDSGNTIYF. Looking up the rest from reference TRBV15 and TRBJ1-3 gives the full variable domain: DAMVIQNPRYQVTQFGKPVTLSCSQTLNHNVMYWYQQKSSQAPKLLFHYYDKDFNNEADTPDNFQSRRPNTSFCFLDIRSPGLGDTAMYLCATSRDTGDSGNTIYFGEGSWLTVV.

This clonotype was picked up many times. The chain employs TRBV20-1 and TRBJ2-5, with D possibly TRBD2 on 5 matching bases. V was shortened by 6 bases and J by 0 bases, with 14 bases between the two germline ends. The CDR3 consists of 14 residues. CDR1 DFQATT and CDR2 SNEGSKA come from the germline V gene (reference sequence). CDR3 nucleotides: TGCAGTGCGAGGGCCAGTGAGTACCAAGAGACCCAGTACTTC. The encoded protein is CSARASEYQETQYF.

This clonotype was observed at least ten times. J is TRBJ2-7 and V is TRBV20-1; TRBD2 aligns across 13 bases. This CDR3 is 14 amino acids long. Germline CDR1 DFQATT, CDR2 SNEGSKA (reference sequence). Trimming took 3 bases from V and 3 from J; bases not matched to a gene: 2. The CDR3 spells CSASGTSGIYEQYF. For the CDR3, the DNA is TGCAGTGCTAGTGGGACTAGCGGGATCTACGAGCAGTACTTC.

The genes are TRBV7-2 and TRBJ2-7, with 9 bases matching TRBD2. The ends lost 3 bases at V and 2 bases at J; junction bases unmatched: 5. Germline V gene data show CDR1 as SGHTA and CDR2 as FQGNSA. This CDR3 is built from 15 residues. CDR3 coding DNA: TGTGCCAGCAGCTTTAGCGGGAGTACTACCTACGAGCAGTACTTC. Translated, it gives CASSFSGSTTYEQYF.

This clonotype was recorded many times. The rearrangement joins TRBV6-2 or TRBV6-3 to TRBJ2-2; tentative D call: TRBD1 (6 bases). V was shortened by 6 bases and J by 5 bases, with 13 bases between the two germline ends. The CDR3 consists of 14 residues. Germline assignment: CDR1 MNHEY and CDR2 SVGEGT. CDR3 loop: CASRQGSWTGELFF. The CDR3 DNA sequence: TGTGCCAGCAGACAGGGAAGCTGGACCGGGGAGCTGTTTTTT.

This clonotype has only one observation. J is TRBJ1-1 and V is TRBV12-3 or TRBV12-4; 9 nucleotides line up with TRBD1. CDR3 length equals 13 residues. V shed 5 bases and J 7 bases; nucleotides not matched to a gene: 5. This chain's CDR3 is CASSMRQGGEAFF. The CDR3 DNA reads as TGTGCCAGCAGTATGCGACAGGGGGGTGAAGCTTTCTTT.

This clonotype was recorded at least ten times. The chain recombines TRBV18 with TRBJ1-2; no reliable D call. The CDR3 consists of 14 residues. Germline-derived CDR1 and CDR2 are KGHSH and LQKENI. V was trimmed by 0 bases and J by 5 bases, leaving 10 bases between them. The CDR3 spells CASSPPELSYGYTF. CDR3 nucleotide sequence: TGTGCCAGCTCACCACCGGAACTCTCATATGGCTACACCTTC.

This clonotype was counted many times. The chain combines TRBV24-1 with TRBJ2-2, with a weak D call TRBD1 (6 bases). Germline CDR1 reads KGHDR; CDR2 reads SFDVKD. Trimming stripped 4 bases from V and 1 base from J, with 9 bases between. The CDR3 totals 15 residues. The CDR3: CATSDPGQNTGELFF. The CDR3, as DNA: TGTGCCACCAGTGACCCGGGACAGAACACCGGGGAGCTGTTTTTT.

This clonotype has a count of ten or more. The CDR3, as DNA: TGTGCCAGCAGTTTAAGCCGAGGCGAGCAGTACTTC. Translating it yields CASSLSRGEQYF. The chain links TRBV12-3 or TRBV12-4 to TRBJ2-7; D unclear. The CDR3 consists of 12 residues. Trimming removed 2 bases from V and 6 bases from J, with 8 bases in between.

This clonotype was observed at least ten times. The chain is built from TRBV12-3 or TRBV12-4 and TRBJ1-2; TRBD1 is a possible D gene (5 bases). The CDR3 contains 12 residues. V lost 5 bases, J lost 4 bases, and 8 bases lay in between. In DNA, the CDR3 is TGTGCCAGCAGTCGTGACAGCTATGGCTACACCTTC. It is translated as CASSRDSYGYTF.

Many counts were recorded for this clonotype. This chain connects TRBV29-1 to TRBJ1-2, with 7 bases fitting TRBD1. The V segment lost 4 bases and the J segment 5 bases; nucleotides outside the gene matches: 7. In germline, CDR1 is SQVTM, CDR2 ANQGSEA. The CDR3 totals 13 residues. CDR3 sequence: CSVGGGRRYGYTF. The CDR3 DNA is TGCAGCGTTGGAGGGGGCCGTCGGTATGGCTACACCTTC.

There are many counts of this clonotype. The V gene is TRBV7-8, the J gene TRBJ2-7; 7 bases are shared with TRBD2. CDR3 size: 15 residues. The germline gives CDR1 SGHVS, CDR2 FQNEAQ. Losses at the gene ends were 1 base for V and 2 bases for J; bases not matched to a gene: 5. The CDR3 coding sequence is TGTGCCAGCAGCTTAGAATGGCGGGAGACCTACGAGCAGTACTTC. Its protein is CASSLEWRETYEQYF.

This clonotype came up many times. This rearrangement joins TRBV14 to TRBJ2-5; D not resolved. In germline, CDR1 is SGHDN, CDR2 FVKESK. The CDR3 has 11 residues. V lost 6 bases to trimming and J lost 3 bases, with 5 bases between them. Written as DNA, the CDR3 is TGTGCCAGCAGTCAAAAAGAGACCCAGTACTTC. Translation gives CASSQKETQYF. The whole variable domain, filled in from reference TRBV14 and TRBJ2-5, reads EAGVTQFPSHSVIEKGQTVTLRCDPISGHDNLYWYRRVMGKEIKFLLHFVKESKQDESGMPNNRFLAERTGGTYSTLKVQPAELEDSGVYFCASSQKETQYFGPGTRLLVL.

This clonotype came up a few times. This may be a read error: a much more frequent sequence differs by one nucleotide. The gene calls are TRBV9 and TRBJ2-2; no clear D. Trimming pared 0 bases from V and 0 bases from J, leaving 3 bases between. CDR1 SGDLS and CDR2 YYNGEE come from the germline V gene. This CDR3 comprises 14 residues. CDR3 residues: CASSVVTNTGELFF. In nucleotides, the CDR3 is TGTGCCAGCAGCGTAGTCACGAACACCGGGGAGCTGTTTTTT. Full variable domain (missing parts from reference TRBV9 and TRBJ2-2): DSGVTQTPKHLITATGQRVTLRCSPRSGDLSVYWYQQSLDQGLQFLIQYYNGEERAKGNILERFSAQQFPDLHSELNLSSLELGDSALYFCASSVVTNTGELFFGEGSRLTVL.

This clonotype was seen many times. The chain recombines TRBV18 with TRBJ2-2; D unresolved. Looked up from germline, CDR1 is KGHSH and CDR2 is LQKENI. The V end lost 1 base, the J end lost 0 bases, and 3 bases lay between the germline ends. The CDR3 sequence is 14 residues long. CDR3 loop: CASSPLSNTGELFF. CDR3 nucleotide sequence: TGTGCCAGCTCACCACTGTCGAACACCGGGGAGCTGTTTTTT.

This clonotype was found a few times. The chain uses TRBV20-1 and TRBJ1-2; TRBD1 is a possible D gene (6 bases). CDR3 size: 15 residues. The germline V and J ends were trimmed by 0 bases and 8 bases, with 19 bases remaining between them. The V gene's germline CDR1 is DFQATT and CDR2 SNEGSKA (reference sequence). The CDR3 region has the DNA TGCAGTGCTAGAGATCCCGGGGGCGCGGGATTCGGCTACACCTTC. This gives the protein CSARDPGGAGFGYTF.

This clonotype was detected many times. This chain joins TRBV29-1 and TRBJ2-5, with TRBD2 matching over 8 bases. The CDR3 is 14 residues long. After removal of 4 bases from V and 4 bases from J, the junction contained 8 bases not matched to a gene. Germline V CDR1 and CDR2: SQVTM, ANQGSEA. CDR3 protein: CSVGTSGGPETQYF. The CDR3, as DNA: TGCAGCGTTGGGACCTCGGGAGGGCCAGAGACCCAGTACTTC.

The chain links TRBV9 to TRBJ2-6; weak D call: TRBD2 (6 bases). Germline V gene data show CDR1 as SGDLS and CDR2 as YYNGEE. Trimming took off 0 bases at V and 2 bases at J, with 12 bases between the two ends. This CDR3 is built from 17 residues. CDR3 sequence reads: CASSVEAGLTGANVLTF. DNA of the CDR3: TGTGCCAGCAGCGTAGAAGCGGGTCTGACTGGGGCCAACGTCCTGACTTTC. Full variable domain (missing parts from reference TRBV9 and TRBJ2-6): DSGVTQTPKHLITATGQRVTLRCSPRSGDLSVYWYQQSLDQGLQFLIQYYNGEERAKGNILERFSAQQFPDLHSELNLSSLELGDSALYFCASSVEAGLTGANVLTFGAGSRLTVL.

This clonotype has a count of ten or more. The chain employs TRBV9 and TRBJ1-2, with TRBD1 identical over 12 bases. This CDR3 comprises 16 residues. V gave up 3 bases and J gave up 6 bases; unmatched junction bases: 9. Germline V gene lookup returns CDR1 SGDLS and CDR2 YYNGEE. This chain's CDR3 is CASSDSGQGASDGYTF. The CDR3 DNA is TGTGCCAGCAGCGATTCGGGACAGGGGGCGTCAGATGGCTACACCTTC. Complete variable domain (other parts from reference TRBV9 and TRBJ1-2): DSGVTQTPKHLITATGQRVTLRCSPRSGDLSVYWYQQSLDQGLQFLIQYYNGEERAKGNILERFSAQQFPDLHSELNLSSLELGDSALYFCASSDSGQGASDGYTFGSGTRLTVV.